This TCR beta chain was found in a study of blood T cell repertoires in COVID-19. Study information: From the United States, Italy and Spain came samples of acute and convalescent COVID-19. T cells, B-cell-depleted T cells, or PBMCs supplied cDNA or gDNA.

Germline V gene sequence: CDR1 LNHDA, CDR2 SQIVND (reference sequence). The CDR3 is 15 residues long. A remark on this clone: Its ends do not fully match the called genes, so a read error is possible.

Per the original data handling: The authors estimated nucleated cell counts from reference gene primer amplification. Using immunoSEQ multiplex PCR, the repertoire was profiled, and TCRdb retains in-frame clones only, with some absent. That table furnishes V, J and clone size, whereas the DNA furnished D and trimming. In the table there are about 29,000 clones, about 90% of which are singletons. Material for sequencing was peripheral blood. The source of this sequence is a human donor in a cohort sampled during active COVID-19. The chain is built from TRBV19 and TRBJ2-7; maybe TRBD2 (7 bases). The CDR3 is CASSKRWGGQYEQYF. The DNA of the CDR3 is TGTGCCAGCAGTAAGAGGTGGGGGGGCCAGTACGAGCAGTACTTC.